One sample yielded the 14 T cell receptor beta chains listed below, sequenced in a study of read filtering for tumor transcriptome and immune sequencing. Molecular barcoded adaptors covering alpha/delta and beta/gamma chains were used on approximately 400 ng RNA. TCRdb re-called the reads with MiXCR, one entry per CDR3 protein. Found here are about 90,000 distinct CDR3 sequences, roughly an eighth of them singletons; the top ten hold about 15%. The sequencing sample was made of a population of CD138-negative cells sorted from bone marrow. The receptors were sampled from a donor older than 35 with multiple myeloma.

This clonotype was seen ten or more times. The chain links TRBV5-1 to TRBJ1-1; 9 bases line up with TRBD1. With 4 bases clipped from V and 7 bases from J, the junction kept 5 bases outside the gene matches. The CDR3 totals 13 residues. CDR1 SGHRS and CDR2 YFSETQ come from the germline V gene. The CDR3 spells CASSLTGGLEAFF. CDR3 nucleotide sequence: TGCGCCAGCAGCCTGACAGGGGGACTTGAAGCTTTCTTT. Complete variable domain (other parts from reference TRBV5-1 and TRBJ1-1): KAGVTQTPRYLIKTRGQQVTLSCSPISGHRSVSWYQQTPGQGLQFLFEYFSETQRNKGNFPGRFSGRQFSNSRSEMNVSTLELGDSALYLCASSLTGGLEAFFGQGTRLTVV.

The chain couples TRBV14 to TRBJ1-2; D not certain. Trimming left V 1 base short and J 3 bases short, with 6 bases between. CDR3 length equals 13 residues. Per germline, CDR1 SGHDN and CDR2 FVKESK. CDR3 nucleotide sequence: TGTGCCAGCAGCCAAGGTTCCGACTATGGCTACACCTTC. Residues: CASSQGSDYGYTF. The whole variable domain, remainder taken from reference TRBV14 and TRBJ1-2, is EAGVTQFPSHSVIEKGQTVTLRCDPISGHDNLYWYRRVMGKEIKFLLHFVKESKQDESGMPNNRFLAERTGGTYSTLKVQPAELEDSGVYFCASSQGSDYGYTFGSGTRLTVV.

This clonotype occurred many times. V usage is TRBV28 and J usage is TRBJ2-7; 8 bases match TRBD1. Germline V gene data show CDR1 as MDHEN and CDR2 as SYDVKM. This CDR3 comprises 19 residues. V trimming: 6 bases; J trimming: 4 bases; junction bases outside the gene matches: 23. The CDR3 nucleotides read TGTGCCAGCAGCCCGACAGTTAGGGTACAGGGGGAATGGCCTTACGAGCAGTACTTC. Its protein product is CASSPTVRVQGEWPYEQYF.

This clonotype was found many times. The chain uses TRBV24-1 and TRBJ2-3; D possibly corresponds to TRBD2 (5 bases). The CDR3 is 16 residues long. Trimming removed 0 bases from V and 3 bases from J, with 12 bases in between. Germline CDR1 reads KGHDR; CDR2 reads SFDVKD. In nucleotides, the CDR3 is TGTGCCACCAGTGATTTGCCCGGGATGGGGACAGATACGCAGTATTTT. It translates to CATSDLPGMGTDTQYF.

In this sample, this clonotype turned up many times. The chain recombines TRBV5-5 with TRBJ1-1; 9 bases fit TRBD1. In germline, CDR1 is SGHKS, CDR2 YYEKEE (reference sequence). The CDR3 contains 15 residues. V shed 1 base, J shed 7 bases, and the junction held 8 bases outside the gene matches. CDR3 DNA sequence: TGTGCCAGCAGCTTGACTGGACAGGGGCGAATTGAAGCTTTCTTT. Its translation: CASSLTGQGRIEAFF.

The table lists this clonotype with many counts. This chain's CDR3 is CASSLFAFWREGYEQYF. CDR3 coding DNA: TGTGCCAGCAGTTTGTTTGCGTTTTGGCGGGAGGGCTACGAGCAGTACTTC. The V call is TRBV28, the J call TRBJ2-7, with 9 bases lining up with TRBD2. The germline gives CDR1 MDHEN, CDR2 SYDVKM. After removal of 3 bases from V and 3 bases from J, the junction contained 12 bases not matched to a gene. The CDR3 sequence is 17 residues long.

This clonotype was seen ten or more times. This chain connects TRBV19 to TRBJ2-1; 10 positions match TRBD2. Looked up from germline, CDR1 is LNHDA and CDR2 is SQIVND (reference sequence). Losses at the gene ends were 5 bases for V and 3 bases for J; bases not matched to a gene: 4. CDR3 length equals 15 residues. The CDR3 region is CASSDSGRYYNEQFF. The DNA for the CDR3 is TGTGCCAGTAGTGATAGCGGGAGGTACTACAATGAGCAGTTCTTC.

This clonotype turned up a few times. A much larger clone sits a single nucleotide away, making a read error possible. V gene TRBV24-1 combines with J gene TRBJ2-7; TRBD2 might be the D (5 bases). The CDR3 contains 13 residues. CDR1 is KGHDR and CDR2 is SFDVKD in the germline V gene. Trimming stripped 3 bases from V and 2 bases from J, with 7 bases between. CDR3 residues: CATSDPGAYEQYF. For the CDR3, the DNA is TGTGCCACCAGTGATCCCGGGGCCTACGAGCAGTACTTC.

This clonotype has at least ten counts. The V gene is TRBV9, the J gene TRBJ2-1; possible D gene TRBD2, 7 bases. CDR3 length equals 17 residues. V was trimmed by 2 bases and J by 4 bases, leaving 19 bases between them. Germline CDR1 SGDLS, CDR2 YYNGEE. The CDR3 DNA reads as TGTGCCAGCAGCGTCGCTGCGGGGGCGGGGGCGTACAATGAGCAGTTCTTC. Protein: CASSVAAGAGAYNEQFF.

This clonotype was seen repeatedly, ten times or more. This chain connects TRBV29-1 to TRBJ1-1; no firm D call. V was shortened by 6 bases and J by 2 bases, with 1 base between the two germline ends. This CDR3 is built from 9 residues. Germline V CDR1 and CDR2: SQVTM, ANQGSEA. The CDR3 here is CSVNTEAFF. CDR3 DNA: TGCAGCGTAAACACTGAAGCTTTCTTT.

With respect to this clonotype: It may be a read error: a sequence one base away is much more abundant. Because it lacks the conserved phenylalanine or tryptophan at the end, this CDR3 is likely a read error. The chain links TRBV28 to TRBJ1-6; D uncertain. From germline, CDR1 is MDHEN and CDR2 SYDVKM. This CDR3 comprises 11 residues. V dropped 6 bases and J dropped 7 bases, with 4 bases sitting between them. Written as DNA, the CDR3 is TGTGCCAGCAGCCTGAATTCACCCCTCCACCTT. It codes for CASSLNSPLHL.

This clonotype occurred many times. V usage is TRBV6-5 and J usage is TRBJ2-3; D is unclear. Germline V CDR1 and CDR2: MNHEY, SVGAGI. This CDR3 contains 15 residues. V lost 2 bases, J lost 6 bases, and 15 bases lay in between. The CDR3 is CASSYKYRSWDTQYF. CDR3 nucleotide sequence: TGTGCCAGCAGTTACAAGTACCGGAGTTGGGATACGCAGTATTTT.

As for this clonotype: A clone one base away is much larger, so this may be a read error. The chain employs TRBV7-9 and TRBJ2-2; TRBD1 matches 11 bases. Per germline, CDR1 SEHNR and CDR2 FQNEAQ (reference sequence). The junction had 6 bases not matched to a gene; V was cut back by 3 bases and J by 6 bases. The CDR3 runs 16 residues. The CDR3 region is CASSLRTGGNAGELFF. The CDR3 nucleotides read TGTGCCAGCAGCTTGAGGACAGGGGGCAACGCCGGGGAGCTGTTTTTT. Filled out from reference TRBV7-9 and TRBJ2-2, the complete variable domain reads DTGVSQNPRHKITKRGQNVTFRCDPISEHNRLYWYRQTLGQGPEFLTYFQNEAQLEKSRLLSDRFSAERPKGSFSTLEIQRTEQGDSAMYLCASSLRTGGNAGELFFGEGSRLTVL.

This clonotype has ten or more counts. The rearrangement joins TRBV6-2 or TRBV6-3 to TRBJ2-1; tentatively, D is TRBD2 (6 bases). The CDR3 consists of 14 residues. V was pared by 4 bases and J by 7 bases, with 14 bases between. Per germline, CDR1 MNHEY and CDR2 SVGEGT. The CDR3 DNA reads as TGTGCCAGCAGTTTAGGAGGGGTGGGGAATGAGCAGTTCTTC. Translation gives CASSLGGVGNEQFF.